There are a few counts of the clone carrying this T cell receptor (beta chain). Antigen unknown. Amplification from RNA transcripts yielded the TCR beta CDR3 regions. First-round RT-PCR with HTBI primers preceded a second-round multiplex PCR. TCRdb analysed the multiplex PCR reads with MiXCR anew, one entry per CDR3 protein. The table has approximately 700,000 distinct CDR3 sequences, over 40% seen once. CDR3 size: 13 residues. Germline CDR1 SGDLS, CDR2 YYNGEE. Deletions cut 7 bases from V and 2 bases from J, with 10 bases between. The data belong to a study of Graves' ophthalmopathy and Graves' hyperthyroidism. Study results and caveats: This model predicted ophthalmopathy progression (sensitivity roughly 71%, specificity 72.22%).

The TCR originated in an adult man with Graves' ophthalmopathy. Sequenced material: peripheral blood. The gene calls are TRBV9 and TRBJ1-3, with D unclear. DNA for the CDR3: TGTGCCAGCTCGGGGTACGCTGGAAACACCATATATTTT. Translating it yields CASSGYAGNTIYF.